A single sample gave rise to the 3 T cell receptor beta chains below, sequenced in a study of T cells in Graves' hyperthyroidism and ophthalmopathy. RNA transcripts provided the source from which TCR beta CDR3 regions were amplified. TCR CDR3 underwent first-round RT-PCR with the HTBI primer set. TCRdb re-called the multiplex PCR reads with MiXCR, one entry per CDR3 protein. The table records more than 500,000 distinct CDR3 sequences, about 16% of them present only once. The sample was blood. These receptors originate from a woman in her twenties or thirties with Graves' ophthalmopathy.

The rearrangement links TRBV4-3 to TRBJ2-1, with TRBD2 matching 7 bases. Germline assignment: CDR1 LGHNA and CDR2 YSLEER. The CDR3 totals 15 residues. Trimming at V came to 3 bases and at J to 7 bases, leaving 9 bases not matched to a gene. As DNA, the CDR3 is TGCGCCAGCAGCCATGATGCGGGAGTGGTAAATGAGCAGTTCTTC. It yields the protein CASSHDAGVVNEQFF.

The chain is built from TRBV12-3 or TRBV12-4 and TRBJ2-2; D unclear. The CDR3 extends over 13 amino acids. V lost 8 bases and J lost 0, with 7 bases in between. CDR3 in amino acids: CASRPANTGELFF. The CDR3 nucleotides read TGTGCCAGCCGACCCGCGAACACCGGGGAGCTGTTTTTT.

V usage is TRBV12-3 or TRBV12-4 and J usage is TRBJ2-2, with TRBD1 identical over 10 bases. There are 16 residues in the CDR3. The J segment lost 2 bases and the V segment lost 6 bases, leaving 6 bases of the junction unmatched. CDR3 nucleotides: TGTGCCAGCAGCCGACAGGGGGCCCTAAACACCGGGGAGCTGTTTTTT. The encoded protein is CASSRQGALNTGELFF.